Below, 20 T cell receptor beta chains from the same sample are listed, as sequenced in a study of beta chain features in type 1 diabetes. The isolated RNA, all of it, was reverse transcribed, so expressed TCRB transcripts were what got sequenced. TCRdb's copy holds only in-frame clones and misses some; the assay was immunoSEQ multiplex PCR. The sample has a few hundred thousand clones; roughly 14% are singletons. Study-wide findings and caveats: The study found moderately but significantly shorter TCRB CDR3s in all four CD4+ subsets of Type 1 diabetes patients.

Their recognized antigens are unknown. Sequencing was done on a sample of naive CD4+ T cells from blood. The receptors come from a woman aged 18-29 years with type 1 diabetes.

The chain has TRBV6-6 and TRBJ2-2; D perhaps matches TRBD2 (7 bases). The germline V gene encodes CDR1 MNHNY and CDR2 SVGAGI (reference sequence). The V end lost 7 bases, the J end lost 6 bases, and 15 bases lay between the germline ends. The CDR3 contains 14 residues. The CDR3 region has the DNA TGTGCCAGCAATTCGGGGGGCAAGGCCGGGGAGCTGTTTTTT. Its translation is CASNSGGKAGELFF.

This clone was detected only a few times. V usage is TRBV15 and J usage is TRBJ2-1; 10 bases are shared with TRBD2. Germline assignment: CDR1 LNHNV and CDR2 YYDKDF (reference sequence). Losses at the gene ends were 3 bases for V and 12 bases for J; bases not matched to a gene: 17. The CDR3 sequence is 17 residues long. CDR3 sequence (DNA): TGTGCCACCAGCAGCCAGATCGGGGGGAGGCTAGCGGGAGTGCAGTTCTTC. This sequence encodes CATSSQIGGRLAGVQFF. The full variable domain, completed using reference TRBV15 and TRBJ2-1, is DAMVIQNPRYQVTQFGKPVTLSCSQTLNHNVMYWYQQKSSQAPKLLFHYYDKDFNNEADTPDNFQSRRPNTSFCFLDIRSPGLGDTAMYLCATSSQIGGRLAGVQFFGPGTRLTVL.

The gene calls are TRBV28 and TRBJ2-1; TRBD1 aligns across 9 bases. The CDR3 length is 15 residues. The V segment lost 6 bases and the J segment 4 bases; nucleotides outside the gene matches: 7. Germline V gene data show CDR1 as MDHEN and CDR2 as SYDVKM. This CDR3 reads CASRTPGQGYNEQFF. For the CDR3, the DNA is TGTGCCAGCAGAACACCGGGACAGGGATACAATGAGCAGTTCTTC.

This chain uses TRBV5-1 with TRBJ1-4; D is possibly TRBD1 (6 bases). Deletions cut 4 bases from V and 7 bases from J, with 14 bases between. CDR1 SGHRS and CDR2 YFSETQ come from the germline V gene. The CDR3 spans 14 residues. The chain's CDR3 is CASSGQGKSEKLFF. In nucleotides, the CDR3 is TGCGCCAGCAGCGGTCAGGGGAAAAGTGAAAAACTGTTTTTT. Combining the CDR3 with reference TRBV5-1 and TRBJ1-4 gives the whole variable domain KAGVTQTPRYLIKTRGQQVTLSCSPISGHRSVSWYQQTPGQGLQFLFEYFSETQRNKGNFPGRFSGRQFSNSRSEMNVSTLELGDSALYLCASSGQGKSEKLFFGSGTQLSVL.

The chain combines TRBV5-1 with TRBJ2-1; TRBD2 aligns across 7 bases. Germline V CDR1 and CDR2: SGHRS, YFSETQ. The CDR3 runs 16 residues. Trimming removed 0 bases from V and 2 bases from J; junction bases left unmatched: 5. The chain's CDR3 is CASSLEASGAYNEQFF. CDR3 in DNA: TGCGCCAGCAGCTTGGAGGCTAGCGGAGCCTACAATGAGCAGTTCTTC.

The V gene is TRBV11-2, the J gene TRBJ2-7; 8 nucleotides agree with TRBD2. The CDR3 consists of 16 residues. The junction had 13 bases not matched to a gene; V was cut back by 6 bases and J by 3 bases. Germline V gene sequence: CDR1 SGHAT, CDR2 FQNNGV. The CDR3 loop reads CASSRGGNLVLYEQYV. Written as DNA, the CDR3 is TGTGCCAGCAGTCGGGGGGGGAATTTGGTCCTCTACGAGCAGTACGTC.

This clone was seen only a few times. The V and J genes are TRBV5-6 and TRBJ2-7; TRBD1 agrees at 8 bases. This CDR3 has 14 residues. The germline gives CDR1 SGHDT, CDR2 YYEEEE. With V trimmed by 1 base and J by 5 bases, 5 bases remained unmatched. The CDR3 region has the DNA TGTGCCAGCAGCTTGTACAGGGGGAAGCACGAGCAGTACGTC. This codes for CASSLYRGKHEQYV.

At least ten counts were recorded for this clone. The chain uses TRBV29-1 and TRBJ2-6, with unresolved D. V shed 4 bases and J shed 2 bases, with 9 bases lying between them. CDR1 is SQVTM and CDR2 is ANQGSEA in the germline V gene. The length of the CDR3 is 14 residues. In nucleotides, the CDR3 is TGCAGCGTTGTGGTCACAGCTGGGGCCAACGTCCTGACTTTC. Translated: CSVVVTAGANVLTF.

This clone was picked up a small number of times. This sequence joins TRBV7-2 and TRBJ2-5, with D perhaps matching TRBD2 (6 bases). Looked up from germline, CDR1 is SGHTA and CDR2 is FQGNSA. The CDR3 has 15 amino acids. The V end lost 5 bases, the J end lost 5 bases, and 18 bases lay between the germline ends. CDR3 region: CASSPQPGEVETQYF. The CDR3 bases are TGTGCCAGCAGCCCGCAGCCGGGAGAGGTGGAGACCCAGTACTTC.

In this sample, this clone turned up a few times. The rearrangement uses TRBV9 and TRBJ2-1, with 11 bases lining up with TRBD2. Germline loops: CDR1 SGDLS, CDR2 YYNGEE. The trim removed 0 bases at V and 0 bases at J, leaving 8 bases unmatched. The CDR3 runs 19 residues. In DNA, the CDR3 is TGTGCCAGCAGCGTAGTAGCGGGAGGGCCGAGGACCTCCTACAATGAGCAGTTCTTC. It translates to CASSVVAGGPRTSYNEQFF.

V is TRBV11-2 and J is TRBJ2-1; the D gene is possibly TRBD2 (6 bases). V was shortened by 5 bases and J by 5 bases, with 19 bases between the two germline ends. This CDR3 has 16 residues. CDR1 SGHAT and CDR2 FQNNGV come from the germline V gene. The CDR3 here is CASSLRGGMGDNEQFF. CDR3 coding DNA: TGTGCCAGCAGCCTTCGCGGAGGGATGGGAGACAATGAGCAGTTCTTC.

V gene TRBV28 combines with J gene TRBJ2-7, with D unclear. Trimming removed 8 bases from V and 4 bases from J, with 18 bases in between. The germline gives CDR1 MDHEN, CDR2 SYDVKM. The CDR3 runs to 14 residues. The CDR3: CASGTSGAFYEQYF. DNA of the CDR3: TGTGCCAGCGGCACGTCTGGTGCTTTTTACGAGCAGTACTTC. The whole variable domain, remainder taken from reference TRBV28 and TRBJ2-7, is DVKVTQSSRYLVKRTGEKVFLECVQDMDHENMFWYRQDPGLGLRLIYFSYDVKMKEKGDIPEGYSVSREKKERFSLILESASTNQTSMYLCASGTSGAFYEQYFGPGTRLTVT.

The genes are TRBV5-4 and TRBJ1-4, with TRBD1 as a possible D gene (6 bases). The CDR3 totals 18 residues. Germline CDR1 SGHNT, CDR2 YYREEE (reference sequence). V was pared by 0 bases and J by 0 bases, with 15 bases between. The CDR3 sequence is CASSLAGGADATNEKLFF. The CDR3 DNA reads as TGTGCCAGCAGCTTGGCCGGGGGGGCGGACGCAACTAATGAAAAACTGTTTTTT.

A word on this clone: The sample carries other DNA sequences with the same CDR3. V usage is TRBV7-2 and J usage is TRBJ1-1, with D hard to call. V lost 0 bases and J lost 1, with 6 bases in between. The CDR3 has 14 residues. Looked up from germline, CDR1 is SGHTA and CDR2 is FQGNSA. The CDR3 coding sequence is TGTGCCAGCAGCTTAGCCCAAGCGAACACTGAAGCTTTCTTT. Amino acids: CASSLAQANTEAFF. The variable domain in full, completed from reference TRBV7-2 and TRBJ1-1, reads GAGVSQSPSNKVTEKGKDVELRCDPISGHTALYWYRQSLGQGLEFLIYFQGNSAPDKSGLPSDRFSAERTGGSVSTLTIQRTQQEDSAVYLCASSLAQANTEAFFGQGTRLTVV.

The chain recombines TRBV30 with TRBJ1-2; TRBD1 aligns across 7 bases. V shed 2 bases and J 2 bases; nucleotides not matched to a gene: 8. The germline V gene has CDR1 GTSNPN and CDR2 SVGIG (reference sequence). CDR3 length: 15 residues. The CDR3 here is CAWSRPWTGNYGYTF. CDR3 bases: TGTGCCTGGAGTCGTCCATGGACAGGCAACTATGGCTACACCTTC.

The chain uses TRBV15 and TRBJ1-4; 7 bases align to TRBD1. The germline V gene has CDR1 LNHNV and CDR2 YYDKDF (reference sequence). The CDR3 is 16 residues long. Trimming at V came to 3 bases and at J to 4 bases, leaving 8 bases not matched to a gene. The CDR3 nucleotides read TGTGCCACCAGCAGTGAAATAGGGGGCGGTAATGAAAAACTGTTTTTT. Encoded protein: CATSSEIGGGNEKLFF.

This clone has only a few counts. The chain carries TRBV7-8 and TRBJ2-1; TRBD2 matches at 8 bases. V lost 3 bases and J lost 5; bases outside the gene matches: 12. The CDR3 contains 17 residues. Germline V lookup: CDR1 SGHVS, CDR2 FQNEAQ. CDR3 in amino acids: CASSFVAGGLGHNEQFF. The CDR3 DNA follows: TGTGCCAGCAGCTTCGTAGCCGGGGGACTAGGCCACAATGAGCAGTTCTTC. The full variable domain, with the rest looked up from reference TRBV7-8 and TRBJ2-1, is GAGVSQSPRYKVAKRGQDVALRCDPISGHVSLFWYQQALGQGPEFLTYFQNEAQLDKSGLPSDRFFAERPEGSVSTLKIQRTQQEDSAVYLCASSFVAGGLGHNEQFFGPGTRLTVL.

CDR3 residues: CASSQGLSSYNEQFF. CDR3 nucleotide sequence: TGTGCCAGCAGCCAGGGGTTAAGCTCCTACAATGAGCAGTTCTTC. The chain couples TRBV11-2 to TRBJ2-1; perhaps TRBD1 as D (6 bases). Trimming stripped 5 bases from V and 0 bases from J, with 11 bases between. This CDR3 contains 15 residues. CDR1 and CDR2 (germline): SGHAT, FQNNGV.

V gene TRBV7-2 combines with J gene TRBJ1-2; 8 bases fit TRBD1. The CDR3 has 15 amino acids. CDR1 and CDR2 from the germline V gene are SGHTA and FQGNSA. The V and J ends lost 5 bases and 6 bases, in that order; junction bases with no gene match: 11. CDR3 in DNA: TGTGCCAGCAGCGCCCACAGGGGGGCGTGGGATGGCTACACCTTC. As protein: CASSAHRGAWDGYTF.

This clone was picked up a small number of times. This sequence joins TRBV6-6 and TRBJ2-4, with TRBD2 as a possible D gene (6 bases). The CDR3 is made up of 15 amino acids. Germline V lookup: CDR1 MNHNY, CDR2 SVGAGI (reference sequence). The germline V and J ends were trimmed by 6 bases and 0 bases, with 12 bases remaining between them. The CDR3 loop reads CASREGRIAKNIQYF. In nucleotides, the CDR3 is TGTGCCAGCAGGGAGGGGCGGATAGCCAAAAACATTCAGTACTTC.